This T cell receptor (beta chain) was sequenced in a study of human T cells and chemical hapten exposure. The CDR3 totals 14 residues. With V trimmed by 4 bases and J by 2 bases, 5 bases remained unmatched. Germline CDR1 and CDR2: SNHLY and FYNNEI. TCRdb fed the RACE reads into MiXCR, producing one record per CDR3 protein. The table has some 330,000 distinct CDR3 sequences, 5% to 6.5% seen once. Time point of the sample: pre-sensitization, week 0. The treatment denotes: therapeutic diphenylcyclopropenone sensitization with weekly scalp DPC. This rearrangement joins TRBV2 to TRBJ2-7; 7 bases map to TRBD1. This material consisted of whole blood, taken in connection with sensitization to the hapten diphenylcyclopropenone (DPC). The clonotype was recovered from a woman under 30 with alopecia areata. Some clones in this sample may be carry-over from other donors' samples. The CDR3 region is CASSVNRGTYEQYF. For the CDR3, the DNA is TGTGCCAGCAGTGTAAACAGGGGAACCTACGAGCAGTACTTC.